This TCR beta chain comes out of a study of blood T cell repertoires in COVID-19. Across the whole study: Donors in the United States, Italy and Spain gave samples during acute or convalescent COVID-19. Sources were T cells, B-cell-depleted T cells, or PBMCs; the material itself was cDNA or gDNA.

Germline V lookup: CDR1 SGHVS, CDR2 FQNEAQ. CDR3 length: 12 amino acids. The V and J ends lost 5 bases and 4 bases, in that order; junction bases with no gene match: 0. Study processing details: Using reference gene primer amplification, nucleated cell counts were estimated. Libraries were prepared by immunoSEQ multiplex PCR; TCRdb keeps only in-frame clonotypes and omits some of them. The V and J calls and clone size are taken from that table; D and trimming were inferred from the DNA. The sample consists of about 140,000 clones, 70% to 85% of them appearing once. This clonotype was obtained from a man aged 60 to 69 with active or convalescent COVID-19. Material for sequencing was peripheral blood. The chain links TRBV7-8 to TRBJ1-1, with 8 bases fitting TRBD1. This chain's CDR3 is CASSDRGTEAFF. CDR3 coding DNA: TGTGCCAGCAGCGACAGGGGCACTGAAGCTTTCTTT. The full variable domain, its missing parts supplied by reference TRBV7-8 and TRBJ1-1, is GAGVSQSPRYKVAKRGQDVALRCDPISGHVSLFWYQQALGQGPEFLTYFQNEAQLDKSGLPSDRFFAERPEGSVSTLKIQRTQQEDSAVYLCASSDRGTEAFFGQGTRLTVV.